A single sample is the source of the 14 T cell receptor beta chains below, sequenced in a study of T cell repertoires in cytomegalovirus infection. These receptors have no identified antigens. A single record per CDR3 protein comes from TCRdb applying MiXCR to the reads. The sample consists of roughly 860,000 distinct CDR3 sequences, about 31% of them appearing once. Material: cultured CD8+ T cells from PBMCs, obtained from culture after CMV antigen stimulation. These receptors were obtained from a human donor in good health (CMV status not recorded). Some clones in this sample may be carry-over from other donors' samples.

In this sample, this clonotype turned up many times. The chain has TRBV19 and TRBJ2-2, with D possibly matching TRBD2 (6 bases). The V end lost 5 bases, the J end lost 4 bases, and 11 bases lay between the germline ends. CDR3 length: 14 residues. Germline-derived CDR1 and CDR2 are LNHDA and SQIVND (reference sequence). The CDR3 protein is CASSWGGVTGELFF. In DNA, the CDR3 is TGTGCCAGTAGTTGGGGCGGGGTCACCGGGGAGCTGTTTTTT.

V gene TRBV15 combines with J gene TRBJ1-1, with D perhaps matching TRBD1 (5 bases). Germline assignment: CDR1 LNHNV and CDR2 YYDKDF (reference sequence). The CDR3 length is 13 residues. V was pared by 1 base and J by 5 bases, with 8 bases between. DNA of the CDR3: TGTGCCACCAGCAGAGTCACAGGTACTGAAGCTTTCTTT. Its translation: CATSRVTGTEAFF.

The chain joins TRBV6-1 to TRBJ1-4; D is ambiguous. Germline lookup yields CDR1 MNHNS and CDR2 SASEGT. V was clipped by 3 bases and J by 8 bases, with 16 bases between them. The CDR3 covers 15 residues. The CDR3 protein is CASSDRETVNEKLFF. CDR3 bases: TGTGCCAGCAGTGATAGGGAAACAGTAAACGAAAAACTGTTTTTT.

This clonotype has a count of ten or more. The gene calls are TRBV5-4 and TRBJ2-5; unclear D gene. Deletions cut 1 base from V and 1 base from J, with 5 bases between. This CDR3 contains 13 residues. Germline V lookup: CDR1 SGHNT, CDR2 YYREEE (reference sequence). CDR3 coding DNA: TGTGCCAGCAGCTTGATCAGCCAAGAGACCCAGTACTTC. Protein: CASSLISQETQYF.

This clonotype was seen ten or more times. V usage is TRBV7-6 and J usage is TRBJ2-2; no clear D. The germline CDR1 and CDR2 sequences are SGHVS and FNYEAQ. The CDR3 length is 12 residues. V was shortened by 5 bases and J by 5 bases, with 6 bases between the two germline ends. CDR3 in DNA: TGTGCCAGCAGCATACCAACCGGGGAGCTGTTTTTT. It codes for CASSIPTGELFF. Supplemented by reference TRBV7-6 and TRBJ2-2, the full variable domain reads GAGVSQSPRYKVTKRGQDVALRCDPISGHVSLYWYRQALGQGPEFLTYFNYEAQQDKSGLPNDRFSAERPEGSISTLTIQRTEQRDSAMYRCASSIPTGELFFGEGSRLTVL.

This rearrangement joins TRBV19 to TRBJ2-2, with D unresolved. Trimming shortened V by 5 bases and J by 1 base, and 11 bases separated the two germline ends. The germline CDR1 and CDR2 sequences are LNHDA and SQIVND (reference sequence). The CDR3 has 15 amino acids. CDR3 residues: CASSPFTENTGELFF. For the CDR3, the DNA is TGTGCCAGTAGTCCTTTCACGGAGAACACCGGGGAGCTGTTTTTT.

About this clonotype itself: A much larger clone sits a single nucleotide away, making a read error possible. The chain links TRBV6-5 to TRBJ2-3, with a possible D match to TRBD2 (6 bases). The germline V gene encodes CDR1 MNHEY and CDR2 SVGAGI. CDR3 size: 15 residues. CDR3 nucleotides: TGTGCCAACAGTTACTCCGGCGGGGGCACAGATACGCAGTATTTT. Translation gives CANSYSGGGTDTQYF.

This chain uses TRBV12-3 or TRBV12-4 with TRBJ1-3, with D tentatively TRBD1 (5 bases). The CDR3 sequence is 13 residues long. V lost 6 bases and J 3 bases, leaving 9 bases between the germline ends. Written as DNA, the CDR3 is TGTGCCAGCAGCGCAGGGTTTGGAAACACCATATATTTT. Translation gives CASSAGFGNTIYF.

V and J are TRBV4-1 and TRBJ1-5; D is perhaps TRBD1 (5 bases). V dropped 0 bases and J dropped 6 bases, with 15 bases sitting between them. CDR1 MGHRA and CDR2 YSYEKL come from the germline V gene. This CDR3 contains 16 residues. DNA of the CDR3: TGCGCCAGCAGCCAAGATTTAGGGGAGGCGACTCAGCCCCAGCATTTT. Its translation: CASSQDLGEATQPQHF.

This clonotype was observed a few times. The V and J genes are TRBV27 and TRBJ2-6; TRBD2 aligns across 8 bases. There are 18 residues in the CDR3. The junction had 8 bases not matched to a gene; V was cut back by 0 bases and J by 4 bases. CDR1 is MNHEY, CDR2 SMNVEV, per germline (reference sequence). CDR3 in DNA: TGTGCCAGCAGTTTATCACAAGCGGGGGCGGGGGGGGCCAACGTCCTGACTTTC. Residues: CASSLSQAGAGGANVLTF.

This chain uses TRBV27 with TRBJ1-2; 9 nucleotides align to TRBD1. This CDR3 has 15 residues. V lost 3 bases to trimming and J lost 2 bases; unmatched junction nucleotides: 4. CDR1 is MNHEY and CDR2 is SMNVEV in the germline V gene (reference sequence). The CDR3 coding sequence is TGTGCCAGCAGTTTCTCCGGGACAGGGAACTATGGCTACACCTTC. It translates to CASSFSGTGNYGYTF.

Many counts were recorded for this clonotype. V and J are TRBV7-6 and TRBJ1-1; the D is unclear. Trimming removed 4 bases at V and 4 bases at J, with 13 bases between. From germline, CDR1 is SGHVS and CDR2 FNYEAQ. The CDR3 is 14 amino acids. CDR3 DNA sequence: TGTGCCAGCAGCTCCACCCTGTTGGGCACTGAAGCTTTCTTT. Translation: CASSSTLLGTEAFF.

This clonotype was detected ten times or more. V gene TRBV7-9 combines with J gene TRBJ1-1; D is uncertain. Per the germline V gene, CDR1 is SEHNR and CDR2 is FQNEAQ (reference sequence). The CDR3 loop spans 14 amino acids. Trimming stripped 3 bases from V and 0 bases from J, with 8 bases between. In nucleotides, the CDR3 is TGTGCCAGCAGCTTCGGCGATCTGAACACTGAAGCTTTCTTT. It yields the protein CASSFGDLNTEAFF. Using reference TRBV7-9 and TRBJ1-1 for the parts outside the CDR3, the full variable domain is DTGVSQNPRHKITKRGQNVTFRCDPISEHNRLYWYRQTLGQGPEFLTYFQNEAQLEKSRLLSDRFSAERPKGSFSTLEIQRTEQGDSAMYLCASSFGDLNTEAFFGQGTRLTVV.

This chain joins TRBV27 and TRBJ2-7; TRBD1 matches 9 bases. Germline V gene sequence: CDR1 MNHEY, CDR2 SMNVEV (reference sequence). CDR3 length: 13 residues. Trimming removed 5 bases from V and 5 bases from J; junction bases left unmatched: 4. CDR3 loop: CASSSRDRDEQYF. The CDR3 DNA is TGTGCCAGCAGTAGCCGGGACAGGGACGAGCAGTACTTC.